This TCR beta chain derives from a study of cytomegalovirus exposure and HLA in healthy donors. For the study at large: Previous work identified 117 million unique TCR beta sequences from roughly 180 million T cells. General study findings and limits: Exclusion as indistinguishable affected some V segments, including TRBV6-2 and TRBV6-3. In a later analysis, V- and J-gene trimming of beta chains associated with a DCLRE1C missense variant, replicated independently.

On this clone itself: The antigen is undetermined.

Germline values: CDR1 SGHVS, CDR2 FNYEAQ. V lost 3 bases, J lost 11 bases, and 17 bases lay in between. The length of the CDR3 is 14 residues. The primer mix had 60 Vbeta and 13 Jbeta primers. Measured with immunoSEQ multiplex PCR; TCRdb has only the in-frame clones, and not every one. In the table there are about 120,000 clones, approximately 72% of which are singletons. The clonotype was recovered from a man aged 18-30 years in good health and CMV-seronegative. Sequencing was performed on PBMCs. The chain combines TRBV7-6 with TRBJ2-1, with D perhaps matching TRBD2 (5 bases). CDR3 amino acids: CASSFGAGHEQQFF. The CDR3, as DNA: TGTGCCAGCAGCTTTGGCGCGGGTCACGAACAGCAGTTCTTC.